This T cell receptor beta chain appears in the sequencing data of a study of cytomegalovirus exposure and HLA in healthy donors. Study-wide points: Analyses of presence and absence presupposed an approximately uniform sequencing depth across donors.

With respect to this clone: No antigen is known for it.

PCR used 60 Vbeta primers and 13 Jbeta primers. TCRdb keeps only in-frame clones here, not all; method: immunoSEQ multiplex PCR. Here the sample table reports 110,000 to 150,000 clones. The CDR3 extends over 17 amino acids. The trim removed 5 bases at V and 4 bases at J, leaving 15 bases unmatched. CDR1 is KGHSH, CDR2 LQKENI, per germline. The sequence derives from a man aged 40-49 years in good health and CMV-seronegative. Material for sequencing was PBMCs. This chain uses TRBV18 with TRBJ1-2; the match to TRBD1 covers 8 bases. The CDR3 spells CASSTTGAGEVSYGYTF. The CDR3 DNA sequence: TGTGCCAGCTCAACGACAGGGGCCGGGGAAGTATCCTATGGCTACACCTTC.